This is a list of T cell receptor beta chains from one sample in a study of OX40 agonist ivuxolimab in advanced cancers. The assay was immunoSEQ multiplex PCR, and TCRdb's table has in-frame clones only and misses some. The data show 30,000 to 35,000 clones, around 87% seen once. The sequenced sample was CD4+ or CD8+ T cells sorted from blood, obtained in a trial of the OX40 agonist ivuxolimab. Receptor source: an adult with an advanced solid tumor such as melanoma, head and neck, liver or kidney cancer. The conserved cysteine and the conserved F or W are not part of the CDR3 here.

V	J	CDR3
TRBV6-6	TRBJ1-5	ASSFDRGRVQPQH
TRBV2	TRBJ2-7	ASSRTGYHEQY
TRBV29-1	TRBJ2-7	SVGRAGGYEQY
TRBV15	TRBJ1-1	ATSRDYGGTEAF
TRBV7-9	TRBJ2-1	ASSPGLAKQF
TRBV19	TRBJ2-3	ASSLGVSTDTQY
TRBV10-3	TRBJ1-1	AITAGTGNPTEAF
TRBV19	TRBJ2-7	ASSQRASGSYEQY
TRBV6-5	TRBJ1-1	ASSSSLGATAEAF
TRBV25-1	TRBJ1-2	ASSEGIGAGVGYT
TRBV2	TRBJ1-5	ASSEQGVQPQH
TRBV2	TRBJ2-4	ASSVENLAKNIQY
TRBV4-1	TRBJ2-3	ASSFPRLAGETDTQY
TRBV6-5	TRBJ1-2	ASSYEIGRGYT
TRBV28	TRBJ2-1	ASSPSSEQF
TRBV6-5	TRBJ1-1	ASSPGTGGKAF